Following are 9 T cell receptor beta chains from one sample sequenced in a study of T cells after yellow fever vaccination. Each CDR3 protein gets one entry after TCRdb re-called the 5' RACE reads with MiXCR. The sample yields a few hundred thousand distinct CDR3 sequences, roughly 8.7% seen once. This sample comprised CD4+ T cells sorted from PBMCs, obtained 5 days after the yellow fever booster vaccination. The receptors stem from a young man who received the YFV17D yellow fever vaccine.

There are a few counts of this clonotype. The rearrangement uses TRBV11-2 and TRBJ2-5; D might be TRBD2 (6 bases). V was clipped by 6 bases and J by 7 bases, with 18 bases between them. The CDR3 covers 14 residues. CDR1 SGHAT and CDR2 FQNNGV come from the germline V gene. CDR3 loop: CASSSSAGLGTQYF. CDR3 nucleotide sequence: TGTGCCAGCAGTTCCTCGGCGGGGTTAGGGACCCAGTACTTC.

In its sample, this clonotype was seen many times. The J gene is TRBJ1-4, the V gene TRBV5-1; D is perhaps TRBD1 (5 bases). The CDR3 is 13 residues long. Germline CDR1 is SGHRS and CDR2 is YFSETQ. Trimming shortened V by 4 bases and J by 8 bases, and 12 bases separated the two germline ends. The CDR3 region is CASSRNQGEKLFF. The DNA of the CDR3 is TGCGCCAGCAGCCGAAATCAGGGAGAAAAACTGTTTTTT. Combining the CDR3 with reference TRBV5-1 and TRBJ1-4 gives the whole variable domain KAGVTQTPRYLIKTRGQQVTLSCSPISGHRSVSWYQQTPGQGLQFLFEYFSETQRNKGNFPGRFSGRQFSNSRSEMNVSTLELGDSALYLCASSRNQGEKLFFGSGTQLSVL.

This clonotype appeared many times. The DNA of the CDR3 is TGTGCCAGCAGCCTAGTAGTGAACACTGAAGCTTTCTTT. As protein: CASSLVVNTEAFF. The chain joins TRBV7-2 to TRBJ1-1; D unresolved. CDR3 length: 13 residues. V was clipped by 5 bases and J by 0 bases, with 7 bases between them. Germline V lookup: CDR1 SGHTA, CDR2 FQGNSA.

This clonotype turned up a few times. The chain links TRBV14 to TRBJ2-3; tentative D call: TRBD1 (6 bases). Trimming left V 2 bases short and J 6 bases short, with 18 bases between. The CDR3 is made up of 16 amino acids. Germline CDR1 SGHDN, CDR2 FVKESK. CDR3 nucleotides: TGTGCCAGCAGCCAAATACTGGACAGCCAGAGGGATACGCAGTATTTT. This sequence encodes CASSQILDSQRDTQYF.

V is TRBV7-2 and J is TRBJ2-1; TRBD2 agrees at 11 bases. Per the germline V gene, CDR1 is SGHTA and CDR2 is FQGNSA. The ends lost 5 bases at V and 4 bases at J; junction bases unmatched: 7. CDR3 size: 16 residues. The CDR3 region has the DNA TGTGCCAGCAGCATTACCACTAGCGGGGGTTACAATGAGCAGTTCTTC. Translating it yields CASSITTSGGYNEQFF.

This clonotype was recorded a few times. The chain joins TRBV5-6 to TRBJ1-2; 8 bases align to TRBD1. Germline V CDR1 and CDR2: SGHDT, YYEEEE. The CDR3 consists of 13 residues. V trimming: 3 bases; J trimming: 5 bases; junction bases outside the gene matches: 3. The CDR3 spells CASSSDRAYGYTF. DNA of the CDR3: TGTGCCAGCAGCTCGGACAGGGCTTATGGCTACACCTTC.

At least ten counts were recorded for this clonotype. In DNA form, the CDR3 reads TGTGCCAGCAGTTTCCGGCTAGCGGGCTACAATGAGCAGTTCTTC. Translated: CASSFRLAGYNEQFF. The chain joins TRBV28 to TRBJ2-1; 8 bases align to TRBD2. Trimming removed 3 bases from V and 3 bases from J; junction bases left unmatched: 4. This CDR3 contains 15 residues. CDR1 is MDHEN, CDR2 SYDVKM, per germline. Full variable domain (remainder filled in from reference TRBV28 and TRBJ2-1): DVKVTQSSRYLVKRTGEKVFLECVQDMDHENMFWYRQDPGLGLRLIYFSYDVKMKEKGDIPEGYSVSREKKERFSLILESASTNQTSMYLCASSFRLAGYNEQFFGPGTRLTVL.

The table lists this clonotype with a few counts. The chain employs TRBV19 and TRBJ1-5, with D uncertain. Trimming removed 1 base from V and 4 bases from J, with 8 bases in between. This CDR3 spans 14 amino acids. CDR1 is LNHDA, CDR2 SQIVND, per germline (reference sequence). The CDR3 bases are TGTGCCAGTAGTATAGGCCAGTTAAATCAGCCCCAGCATTTT. Residues: CASSIGQLNQPQHF.

The chain employs TRBV7-2 and TRBJ2-5; D perhaps matches TRBD1 (6 bases). Germline V CDR1 and CDR2: SGHTA, FQGNSA. V was trimmed by 5 bases and J by 5 bases, leaving 12 bases between them. The CDR3 is made up of 13 amino acids. In nucleotides, the CDR3 is TGTGCCAGCAGCCCCGGGACATTGGAGACCCAGTACTTC. Translating it yields CASSPGTLETQYF.